The entry below gives a single TCR beta chain sequence along with its context. In assigning cohorts, the study relied on participant-reported clinical history. Two negative PCRs, clearance, or symptom resolution had been documented for recovered Cohort 3 donors. The CDR3 covers 15 residues. The V gene's germline CDR1 is SGHTA and CDR2 FQGTGA. After removal of 0 bases from V and 6 bases from J, the junction contained 3 bases not matched to a gene. These data come from a study of blood T cell repertoires in COVID-19. Study summary: The analysed material was cDNA or gDNA that came from T cells, B-cell-depleted T cells, or PBMCs.

Here immunoSEQ multiplex PCR was the method, and the copy in TCRdb shows in-frame clones only, minus some. Found here are roughly 180,000 clones, approximately 77% of them singletons; the top ten hold approximately 18%. V gene TRBV7-3 combines with J gene TRBJ2-2; 8 bases match TRBD1. The source of this sequence is a man aged 55 to 69 who had recovered from COVID-19. The source material was PBMCs or T cells enriched from blood (not recorded which). CDR3 in DNA: TGTGCCAGCAGCTTAACGAGGGACAGGCCCGGGGAGCTGTTTTTT. It codes for CASSLTRDRPGELFF.